This TCR beta chain appears in the sequencing data of a study of T cells in Graves' hyperthyroidism and ophthalmopathy. This clonotype came up many times. Its matching antigen is unknown. There were TCR beta CDR3 regions amplified from RNA transcripts. TCR CDR3 underwent first-round RT-PCR with the HTBI primer set. TCRdb re-called the multiplex PCR reads through MiXCR, storing one row per CDR3 protein. The sample comprises about 500,000 distinct CDR3 sequences, around 50% of which are singletons, and about two fifths rests with the top ten. Broader study findings: Among thyroid clonotypes expanded above 0.001, most also appeared in blood. Ophthalmopathy was predicted by the model a median of about six months ahead of onset.

It was uncontrolled infection, other autoimmune disease, pregnancy or lactation that excluded patients. Together with thyroid ultrasound, orbital computed tomography, serum thyroxine and TRAb, clinical symptoms were used for diagnoses. Trimming shortened V by 3 bases and J by 4 bases, and 15 bases separated the two germline ends. The CDR3 is 14 residues long. Germline CDR1 reads DFQATT; CDR2 reads SNEGSKA (reference sequence). This sequence originates from an adult woman with Graves' disease, either hyperthyroidism or ophthalmopathy (not recorded which). The rearrangement links TRBV20-1 to TRBJ1-2; possibly TRBD1 for D (6 bases). Material for sequencing was peripheral blood or thyroid tissue (not recorded which). The CDR3 DNA is TGCAGTGCTAGCCCCCCGGGGGCGGTCTATGGCTACACCTTC. This translates into CSASPPGAVYGYTF.